The rows below give T cell receptor beta chains drawn from one sample of a study of T cell responses to AZD1222 COVID-19 vaccine. The data were produced by immunoSEQ multiplex PCR, yet TCRdb's version contains in-frame clones alone and is incomplete. The sample has approximately 190,000 clones, 85% to 95% seen once; the top ten hold 7.5% to 10%. This material consisted of peripheral blood, taken on day 0 of AZD1222 vaccination. Receptor source: an adult in good health. Each CDR3 is given with its conserved first and last residue. The D gene is left open where the match is weak. Clone size is given for some rows only: seen once, a few or many times, or a class if the clone is expanded.

TRBV19	TRBD2	14	TRBJ2-1	.	TGTGCCAGTAGTATACTAGCGGGGAACAATGAGCAGTTCTTC	CASSILAGNNEQFF
TRBV11-2	.	14	TRBJ2-1	once	TGTGCCAGCAGCTTAGATGGGAGGCTGGGCGAGCAGTTCTTC	CASSLDGRLGEQFF
TRBV11-3	.	15	TRBJ2-1	.	TGTGCCAGCAGCTTAGAGGTGGGCTCCTACAATGAGCAGTTCTTC	CASSLEVGSYNEQFF
TRBV5-6	.	15	TRBJ2-5	.	TGTGCCAGCAGCTTGGCGCAGGGATTACAAGAGACCCAGTACTTC	CASSLAQGLQETQYF
TRBV27	.	18	TRBJ1-6	.	TGTGCCTCCAGTTGGGGCAGGCTTAGAAGCTCCTATAATTCACCCCTCCACTTT	CASSWGRLRSSYNSPLHF
TRBV5-6	.	12	TRBJ1-5	.	TGTGCCAGCAGCTTGGGCAGTCAGCCCCAGCATTTT	CASSLGSQPQHF
TRBV25-1	.	10	TRBJ1-3	.	TGTGCAGCCCACGGAAACACCATATATTTT	CAAHGNTIYF
TRBV7-9	.	13	TRBJ1-4	.	TGTGCCAGCAGCTCCGGGGCATATGAAAAACTGTTTTTT	CASSSGAYEKLFF
TRBV6-2/TRBV6-3	.	13	TRBJ1-2	.	TGTGCCAGCAGTTACTCGTATTCATATGGCTACACCTTC	CASSYSYSYGYTF
TRBV6-1	TRBD2	20	TRBJ2-1	.	TGTGCCAGCAGTGACCCTGTCCCAAGACTAGCGGGAGAAGTGGGCAATGAGCAGTTCTTC	CASSDPVPRLAGEVGNEQFF
TRBV9	.	14	TRBJ1-3	.	TGTGCCAGCAGCGCAGACAGAGGTGGAAACACCATATATTTT	CASSADRGGNTIYF
TRBV28	.	13	TRBJ1-5	.	TGTGCCACCACAGGGAGGGCTAGTCAGCCCCAGCATTTT	CATTGRASQPQHF
TRBV14	TRBD2	13	TRBJ2-3	.	TGTGCCAGCAGCCAAGAGGGGACTAGGAGGCAGTATTTT	CASSQEGTRRQYF
TRBV6-5	.	16	TRBJ1-2	once	TGTGCCAGCAGTTACTTTCGGGGGGCCCTGCCCTATGGCTACACCTTC	CASSYFRGALPYGYTF
TRBV30	.	13	TRBJ2-7	.	TGTGCCTGGAGCCCGGGACCCGTAAACGAGCAGTACTTC	CAWSPGPVNEQYF
TRBV11-1	.	14	TRBJ2-5	.	TGTGCCAGCAGCTTAGTCGGGGTCGGAGAGACCCAGTACTTC	CASSLVGVGETQYF
TRBV5-6	TRBD2	14	TRBJ2-3	.	TGTGCCAGCAGCTTTAGCGGGATTATAGATACGCAGTATTTT	CASSFSGIIDTQYF
TRBV4-1	TRBD1	16	TRBJ1-2	.	TGCGCCAGCAGCCCGCTGAGTCGACAGGGAAACTATGGCTACACCTTC	CASSPLSRQGNYGYTF
TRBV6-5	.	14	TRBJ1-4	.	TGTGCCAGCAGTTACTCAGCAACGGGGGAAAAACTGTTTTTT	CASSYSATGEKLFF
TRBV21-1	.	15	TRBJ1-4	.	TGTGCCAGCAGCAAAGTCCCGGGGGAGGGAGAAAAACTGTTTTTT	CASSKVPGEGEKLFF
TRBV10-1	TRBD1	14	TRBJ2-1	.	TGCGCCAGCGCACGGGACAGGGCTGTCAATGAGCAGTTCTTC	CASARDRAVNEQFF
TRBV28	.	12	TRBJ1-2	.	TGTGCCAGCAGCCTCCCAAGGTATGGCTACACCTTC	CASSLPRYGYTF
TRBV29-1	.	15	TRBJ1-1	once	TGCAGCGTAGCGACAGGCCAGATAATGAACACTGAAGCTTTCTTT	CSVATGQIMNTEAFF
TRBV7-9	.	16	TRBJ2-3	.	TGTGCCAGCAGCTTAGTTGTTCCGGGGAGCACAGATACGCAGTATTTT	CASSLVVPGSTDTQYF
TRBV4-3	TRBD1	15	TRBJ2-2	.	TGCGCCAGCAGGGCTGACAGGGGGCTGACCGGGGAGCTGTTTTTT	CASRADRGLTGELFF
TRBV5-1	.	13	TRBJ2-7	.	TGCGCCAGCAGCTTCCCGAGCTCCTACGAGCAGTACTTC	CASSFPSSYEQYF
TRBV29-1	.	13	TRBJ1-1	.	TGCAGCGTCGCGCAGGTGCTTGGTACTGAAGCTTTCTTT	CSVAQVLGTEAFF
TRBV6-4	TRBD1	16	TRBJ2-6	.	TGTGCCAGCAGTCCGGGACAGGGGGATGGGGCCAACGTCCTGACTTTC	CASSPGQGDGANVLTF
TRBV27	.	14	TRBJ1-5	once	TGTGCCAGCAGAAGCCTCGGACAATTTCAGCCCCAGCATTTT	CASRSLGQFQPQHF
TRBV7-9	TRBD1	15	TRBJ2-7	.	TGTGCCAGCAGCTCCCGCCGGGACAGGGATTACGAGCAGTACTTC	CASSSRRDRDYEQYF
TRBV7-9	.	18	TRBJ1-4	.	TGTGCCAGCAGCTTAGCGCTAGGGTCGGGGACGACGGGGGAAAAACTGTTTTTT	CASSLALGSGTTGEKLFF
TRBV9	.	14	TRBJ2-6	.	TGTGCCAGCAGTAGTCCCGGACACCCAGCGCCCCTGACTTTC	CASSSPGHPAPLTF
TRBV11-2	.	13	TRBJ1-6	.	TGTGCCAGCAGTTCAACAGGGACCTCACCCCTCCACTTT	CASSSTGTSPLHF
TRBV6-2/TRBV6-3	.	18	TRBJ1-2	.	TGTGCCAGCAGTAACACCGAACGCGTCCGGCAGGGGCACGCTGGCTACACCTTC	CASSNTERVRQGHAGYTF
TRBV25-1	.	13	TRBJ1-2	.	TGTGCCAGCAGCCTCGACAGGACATATGGCTACACCTTC	CASSLDRTYGYTF
TRBV6-5	.	15	TRBJ2-3	.	TGTGCCAGCAGTTACTCGAGACTCCTTGTGGATACGCAGTATTTT	CASSYSRLLVDTQYF
TRBV19	.	16	TRBJ1-2	.	TGTGCCAGTAGTCCGGGACGGCGAATTTCTAACTATGGCTACACCTTC	CASSPGRRISNYGYTF
TRBV2	.	14	TRBJ1-5	.	TGTGCCAGCAGTGAAATGGGGGCAAATCAGCCCCAGCATTTT	CASSEMGANQPQHF
TRBV9	TRBD1	15	TRBJ1-2	.	TGTGCCAGCAGCGTAGAGAGGACAGGGGCCGGTGGCTACACCTTC	CASSVERTGAGGYTF
TRBV29-1	.	14	TRBJ1-2	.	TGCAGCGTTGAAGGCCCGGGAGCGGACTATGGCTACACCTTC	CSVEGPGADYGYTF
TRBV30	.	16	TRBJ1-4	.	TGTGCCTGGAGTCCGATCGGAGCAGCAACTAATGAAAAACTGTTTTTT	CAWSPIGAATNEKLFF
TRBV19	TRBD1	16	TRBJ2-3	.	TGTGCCAGTAGTATAGCAGGGGGTGACGGAAAATATACGCAGTATTTT	CASSIAGGDGKYTQYF
TRBV5-1	.	14	TRBJ2-4	.	TGCGCCAGCAGCTCGGAGATAGCCAAAAACATTCAGTACTTC	CASSSEIAKNIQYF
TRBV10-1	TRBD2	15	TRBJ2-5	.	TGCGCCAGCAGTCCCGGACTAGCGGCCCAAGAGACCCAGTACTTC	CASSPGLAAQETQYF
TRBV5-1	.	14	TRBJ2-5	.	TGCGCCAGCAGCTTGCAGACAGCCCAAGAGACCCAGTACTTC	CASSLQTAQETQYF
TRBV10-2	.	14	TRBJ1-1	.	TGCGCCAGCAGTGACTGGACACCAAACAGTGAAGCTTTCTTT	CASSDWTPNSEAFF
TRBV7-2	TRBD1	15	TRBJ1-2	.	TGTGCCAGCAGCATAGGGACAGAATGGTACTATGGCTACACCTTC	CASSIGTEWYYGYTF
TRBV5-1	.	15	TRBJ2-5	.	TGCGCCAGCCGCCGCGCTTTTTCGATTTTAGAGACCCAGTACTTC	CASRRAFSILETQYF
TRBV19	.	17	TRBJ2-7	.	TGTGCCAGTAGTATAGTAGCAGGCAGCGGCGCCGACTACGAGCAGTACTTC	CASSIVAGSGADYEQYF